This T cell receptor (beta chain) was found in a study of OX40 agonist ivuxolimab in advanced cancers. Produced via immunoSEQ multiplex PCR; TCRdb's table is partial and in-frame only. Of tens of thousands of clones detected, 80% to 90% appear once; the ten largest clones hold more than 1%. The CDR3 is 17 amino acids. Germline V gene lookup returns CDR1 MDHEN and CDR2 SYDVKM. J lost 1 base, V lost 8 bases, and 15 bases had no gene match. The clonotype originates from an adult with an advanced solid tumor such as melanoma, head and neck, liver or kidney cancer. This chain connects TRBV28 to TRBJ2-7; 9 bases line up with TRBD1. Sequences were derived from CD4+ or CD8+ T cells sorted from blood, sampled in a trial of the OX40 agonist ivuxolimab. CDR3 protein: CASSLPLPTGGSYEQYF. In DNA form, the CDR3 reads TGTGCCAGCTCTCTTCCCCTTCCGACAGGGGGGTCCTACGAGCAGTACTTC.